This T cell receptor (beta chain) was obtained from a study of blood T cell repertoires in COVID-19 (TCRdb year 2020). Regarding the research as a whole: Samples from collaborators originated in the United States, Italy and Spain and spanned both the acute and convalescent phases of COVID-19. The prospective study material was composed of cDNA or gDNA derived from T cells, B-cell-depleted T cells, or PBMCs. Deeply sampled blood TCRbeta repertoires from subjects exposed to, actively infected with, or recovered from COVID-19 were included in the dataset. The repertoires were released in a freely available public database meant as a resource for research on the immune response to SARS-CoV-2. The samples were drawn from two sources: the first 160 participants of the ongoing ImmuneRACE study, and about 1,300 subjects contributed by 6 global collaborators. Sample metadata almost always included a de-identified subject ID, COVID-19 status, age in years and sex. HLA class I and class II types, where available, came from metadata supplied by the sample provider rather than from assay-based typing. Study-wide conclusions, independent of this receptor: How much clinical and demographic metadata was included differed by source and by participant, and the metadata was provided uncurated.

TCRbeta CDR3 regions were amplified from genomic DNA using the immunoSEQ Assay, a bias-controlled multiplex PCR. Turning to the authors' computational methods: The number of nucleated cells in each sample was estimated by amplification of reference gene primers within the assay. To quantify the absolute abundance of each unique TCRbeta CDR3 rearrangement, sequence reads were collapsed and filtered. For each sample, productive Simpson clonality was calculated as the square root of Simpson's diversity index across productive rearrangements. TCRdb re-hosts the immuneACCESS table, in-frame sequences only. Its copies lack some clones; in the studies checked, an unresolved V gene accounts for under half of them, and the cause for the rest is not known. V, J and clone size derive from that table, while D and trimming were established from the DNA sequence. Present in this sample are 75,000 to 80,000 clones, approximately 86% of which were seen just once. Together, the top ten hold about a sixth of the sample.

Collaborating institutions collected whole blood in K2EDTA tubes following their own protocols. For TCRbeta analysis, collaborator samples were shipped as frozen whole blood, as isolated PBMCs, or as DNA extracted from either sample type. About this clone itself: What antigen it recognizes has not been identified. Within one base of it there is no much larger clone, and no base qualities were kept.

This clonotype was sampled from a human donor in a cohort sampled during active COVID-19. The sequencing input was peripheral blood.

CDR3 reads: CAWTAGISGELFF. The DNA sequence is TGTGCCTGGACCGCCGGTATTTCCGGGGAGCTGTTTTTT. The sequence links TRBV30 to TRBJ2-2; no confident D gene assignment can be made. Including the terminal cysteine and phenylalanine, the CDR3 comprises 13 residues. Kept here is only the CDR3 DNA, which spans 39 bases and is read in frame from base 1. Trimming takes 4 bases from V and 6 bases from J, and the germline ends sit 12 bases apart. In the germline V gene (reference sequence), CDR1 corresponds to GTSNPN and CDR2 to SVGIG.